This T cell receptor beta chain stems from a study of blood T cell repertoires in COVID-19. Overall study: Acute-phase and convalescent COVID-19 samples originated in the United States, Italy and Spain.

The germline gives CDR1 MNHNS, CDR2 SASEGT. The CDR3 has 19 residues. V gave up 1 base and J gave up 4 bases, with 20 bases separating them. TCRdb keeps only in-frame clones here, not all; method: immunoSEQ multiplex PCR. Of 150,000 to 190,000 clones listed, more than 65% are singletons. The sequenced sample consisted of peripheral blood. This sequence joins TRBV6-1 and TRBJ1-6, with D maybe TRBD1 (5 bases). This receptor was taken from a woman in her forties or fifties with acute or convalescent COVID-19. The CDR3 nucleotides are TGTGCCAGCAGTGAAGGGGGAAACCCAGGGCTGGGGTATAATTCACCCCTCCACTTT. Translated: CASSEGGNPGLGYNSPLHF.